This T cell receptor beta chain was sequenced in a study of monozygotic twins with inflammatory bowel disease (dated by TCRdb to about 2019). Broadly, across the study: A total of some 30 monozygotic twin pairs were included in the full study, comprising nine German pairs (four IBD-concordant, five IBD-discordant) and 19 IBD-discordant Danish pairs. The search for disease-associated traits relied mainly on comparing, within discordant pairs, IBD patients with their genetically identical healthy co-twins. Each individual had, on average, about 151 000 unique TCRalpha sequences and 181 000 unique TCRbeta sequences available for analysis. On the study overall, not on this receptor specifically: Because patients were on differing immunosuppressive treatments, the repertoires may have picked up extra background noise and inter-individual variability. Compared with healthy twins, IBD patients had fewer clonotypes in common with other individuals, a difference most pronounced in patients showing signs of disease activity. TCRbeta repertoire diversity, by inverse Simpson index, was decreased in IBD patients compared with their healthy co-twins. No single strong signal or clonotype linked to IBD turned up in the results, so the idea that one exists was not supported. Repertoire similarity did not differ between concordant and discordant twins, which could be due to limited statistical power. The analysis was unable to tell different T cell subtypes apart.

From each donor, an approximately 2.3 ml peripheral blood sample was collected into PAXgene tubes and kept at -80 degrees C. Total RNA was isolated from whole blood with the PAXgene blood miRNA kit on an automated QIAcube, without T cell sorting. Peripheral blood from monozygotic twin pairs who were concordant or discordant for inflammatory bowel disease underwent deep TCRalpha and TCRbeta repertoire profiling using unique molecular barcoding. Smoking habits were recorded for all twin pairs, with individuals classified as current, former or never smokers. Worth noting for this clonotype: No antigen is known for it.

The library came from 5' RACE. The input for every TCR library was roughly 3.5 ug of total RNA. For each sample, cDNA synthesis was carried out in eight separate reactions using SMARTScribe reverse transcriptase. Unique molecular identifiers containing a 6-nucleotide sample barcode were introduced through template switching during cDNA synthesis. TCRalpha and TCRbeta cDNA was amplified by two nested PCRs of 16 and 9 cycles, with bead purification after each PCR. Before amplification, the cDNA was treated with uracil DNA-glycosylase and purified using the QIAquick PCR purification kit. The second PCR was the step at which Illumina TruSeq-compatible adapters and sample-specific barcodes were added. TapeStation and Qubit were used to check library quality and concentration, and 4.5 to 6.5 ng of each library was pooled. Sequencing of pooled libraries was carried out on an Illumina HiSeq2500 single-index Rapid Run using 2 x 100 bp reads and custom sequencing primers. The original methods were these. MiGEC version 1.2.6 was used for UMI-based consensus assembly, which corrected PCR and sequencing errors. MiXCR version 2.1.1 was used for V(D)J alignment, clonotype assembly and CDR3 extraction. To normalise gene usage, clonotype sharing and MAIT/NKT TCR abundance, the top 1000, 10 000 and 20 000 clonotypes in each sample were analysed. Diversity was computed as the inverse Simpson index with the vegan R package after downsampling to 27 000 UMIs. Paired Mann-Whitney U tests on discordant twin pairs were used, with Benjamini-Hochberg multiple-testing correction. TCRdb reprocessed the reads, so every CDR3 protein sequence counts as one entry and DNA is not shown. The V and J calls were determined by TCRdb, not by the authors. The sample's records list approximately 400,000 distinct CDR3 sequences. 2% to 3% of the sample belongs to the ten largest clones.

The CDR3 contains 13 residues, cysteine and phenylalanine counted. Only the protein is on record. Per the germline V gene (reference sequence), DFQATT is the CDR1 and SNEGSKA is the CDR2. This TCR was recovered from a human donor with ulcerative colitis or Crohn's disease, or a healthy co-twin of an affected twin (not recorded which). The specimen sequenced was blood. Recombination linked TRBV20-1 to TRBJ2-1; there is no DNA to check the TCRdb D call of TRBD2. The CDR3 region has the sequence CSASSPAANEQFF.